The rows below give T cell receptor beta chains drawn from one sample of a study of CD8 T cells in Susac syndrome. A single record per CDR3 protein comes from TCRdb applying MiXCR to the immunoSEQ multiplex PCR reads. This table holds hundreds of thousands of distinct CDR3 sequences, approximately 92% found once. Sequenced input: CD4+ T cells from PBMCs. These receptors were obtained from a human donor with multiple sclerosis. CDR3s include the opening cysteine and the closing phenylalanine or tryptophan. The D gene is left open where the match is weak. The size entry is marked missing in some rows and otherwise reads once, few, many or a size class.

17	TRBJ1-1	-	TRBD1	TRBV30	CAWSGDREEGRRRGAFF	TGTGCCTGGAGTGGAGACAGGGAAGAGGGACGACGGCGGGGAGCTTTCTTT
14	TRBJ2-3	-	-	TRBV11-2	CASRDLTGTDTQYF	TGTGCCAGCAGGGACCTCACGGGAACAGATACGCAGTATTTT
15	TRBJ1-2	-	TRBD1	TRBV6-4	CASSDTGTGNYGYTF	TGTGCCAGCAGTGACACAGGGACAGGGAACTATGGCTACACCTTC
17	TRBJ2-1	-	TRBD2	TRBV9	CASSPPLVGGLYNEQFF	TGTGCCAGCAGCCCCCCTTTAGTGGGGGGGTTATACAATGAGCAGTTCTTC
12	TRBJ2-7	-	-	TRBV6-1	CASGKDSYEQYF	TGTGCCAGCGGAAAAGACTCCTACGAGCAGTACTTC
18	TRBJ2-3	-	-	TRBV4-1	CASSLSRGTDSSTDTQYF	TGCGCCAGCAGCCTCTCCCGCGGGACAGACTCTAGCACAGATACGCAGTATTTT
17	TRBJ2-1	-	TRBD2	TRBV12-3/TRBV12-4	CASSRGLAGVGSDEQFF	TGTGCCAGCAGTCGGGGACTAGCGGGAGTCGGGTCTGATGAGCAGTTCTTC
13	TRBJ1-2	-	-	TRBV29-1	CSVEVDNGYGYTF	TGCAGCGTTGAAGTAGATAATGGCTATGGCTACACCTTC
14	TRBJ1-2	-	TRBD1	TRBV6-1	CASSAGTASSRYTF	TGTGCCAGCAGTGCCGGGACAGCGTCGTCGCGCTACACCTTC
17	TRBJ1-1	-	TRBD1	TRBV4-1	CASSQERRGTGNTEAFF	TGCGCCAGCAGCCAAGAGCGGCGTGGGACAGGGAACACTGAAGCTTTCTTT
15	TRBJ2-2	-	-	TRBV6-5	CASSYLQGGTGELFF	TGTGCCAGCAGTTACCTACAGGGAGGCACCGGGGAGCTGTTTTTT
16	TRBJ1-6	-	TRBD1	TRBV5-1	CASSQQMTGSTSPLHF	TGCGCCAGCAGCCAGCAAATGACAGGGTCAACATCACCCCTCCACTTT
15	TRBJ1-2	-	-	TRBV5-4	CASSLAGRINYGYTF	TGTGCCAGCAGCTTGGCGGGGAGGATCAACTATGGCTACACCTTC
14	TRBJ1-5	once	TRBD1	TRBV27	CASSRDRGNQTQHF	TGTGCCAGCAGCCGTGACAGGGGCAATCAGACCCAGCATTTT
17	TRBJ2-1	-	-	TRBV2	CASSDRILRAGKNEQFF	TGTGCCAGCAGTGATCGAATTCTAAGGGCCGGGAAGAATGAGCAGTTCTTC
16	TRBJ1-4	-	-	TRBV10-3	CAISEAEGSTNEKLFF	TGTGCCATCAGTGAGGCCGAGGGGTCAACTAATGAAAAACTGTTTTTT
11	TRBJ2-5	-	TRBD1	TRBV29-1	CSVGTGETQYF	TGCAGCGTGGGGACAGGGGAGACCCAGTACTTC
16	TRBJ2-5	-	-	TRBV9	CASSVAGAGVEETQYF	TGTGCCAGCAGCGTAGCGGGGGCAGGTGTGGAAGAGACCCAGTACTTC
18	TRBJ1-2	-	-	TRBV7-9	CASSLIIGAGAGRYGYTF	TGTGCCAGCAGCTTAATCATTGGGGCAGGGGCTGGCCGTTATGGCTACACCTTC
13	TRBJ1-2	-	-	TRBV19	CASIEARGDGYTF	TGTGCCAGTATCGAGGCGAGGGGAGATGGCTACACCTTC
16	TRBJ2-2	-	TRBD2	TRBV3-1	CASSQPGTSGSGELFF	TGTGCCAGCAGTCAACCAGGGACTAGCGGGAGTGGGGAGCTGTTTTTT
15	TRBJ1-4	-	TRBD1	TRBV4-1	CASSRDRDRNEKLFF	TGCGCCAGCAGCCGAGACCGGGACAGGAATGAAAAACTGTTTTTT
12	TRBJ1-5	-	-	TRBV12-3/TRBV12-4	CASSRGDQSQHF	TGTGCCAGCAGCCGGGGGGATCAATCTCAGCATTTT
14	TRBJ2-5	-	-	TRBV3-1	CASTSVHRGETQYF	TGTGCCAGCACCTCCGTCCACCGGGGGGAGACCCAGTACTTC
15	TRBJ1-6	-	-	TRBV10-3	CAISEYEGSNSPLHF	TGTGCCATCAGTGAGTATGAGGGGTCGAATTCACCCCTCCACTTT
14	TRBJ2-7	once	-	TRBV6-1	CASSDPAGRYEQYF	TGTGCCAGCAGTGATCCGGCGGGGAGGTACGAGCAGTACTTC
14	TRBJ1-1	-	TRBD1	TRBV6-5	CASSRTGLNTEAFF	TGTGCCAGCAGTCGGACAGGGTTGAACACTGAAGCTTTCTTT
13	TRBJ1-1	-	-	TRBV9	CASSPLPDTEAFF	TGTGCCAGCAGCCCTCTCCCGGACACTGAAGCTTTCTTT
13	TRBJ2-2	-	-	TRBV6-1	CASNRADTGELFF	TGTGCCAGCAACAGGGCAGACACCGGGGAGCTGTTTTTT
16	TRBJ1-2	-	-	TRBV15	CATSRAGAFPGYGYTF	TGTGCCACCAGCAGAGCTGGGGCGTTTCCGGGCTATGGCTACACCTTC
15	TRBJ1-4	-	TRBD1	TRBV15	CATSRDRQGGEKLFF	TGTGCCACCAGCAGGGACCGACAGGGTGGTGAAAAACTGTTTTTT
13	TRBJ1-5	-	-	TRBV7-6	CASSLYEDQPQHF	TGTGCCAGCAGCTTATACGAAGATCAGCCCCAGCATTTT
13	TRBJ1-2	-	TRBD1	TRBV24-1	CATRDSANYGYTF	TGTGCCACCCGGGACAGCGCCAACTATGGCTACACCTTC
13	TRBJ1-1	-	-	TRBV7-3	CASSLAGETEAFF	TGTGCCAGCAGCTTAGCAGGGGAAACTGAAGCTTTCTTT
15	TRBJ1-5	-	-	TRBV2	CASSAVTNSNQPQHF	TGTGCCAGCAGTGCTGTGACAAATAGCAATCAGCCCCAGCATTTT
18	TRBJ1-1	-	TRBD1	TRBV5-6	CASSLAGNRGFLNTEAFF	TGTGCCAGCAGCTTGGCCGGGAACAGGGGGTTTTTGAACACTGAAGCTTTCTTT
13	TRBJ1-4	-	-	TRBV19	CASSISRAEKLFF	TGTGCCAGTAGTATTTCCCGGGCGGAAAAACTGTTTTTT